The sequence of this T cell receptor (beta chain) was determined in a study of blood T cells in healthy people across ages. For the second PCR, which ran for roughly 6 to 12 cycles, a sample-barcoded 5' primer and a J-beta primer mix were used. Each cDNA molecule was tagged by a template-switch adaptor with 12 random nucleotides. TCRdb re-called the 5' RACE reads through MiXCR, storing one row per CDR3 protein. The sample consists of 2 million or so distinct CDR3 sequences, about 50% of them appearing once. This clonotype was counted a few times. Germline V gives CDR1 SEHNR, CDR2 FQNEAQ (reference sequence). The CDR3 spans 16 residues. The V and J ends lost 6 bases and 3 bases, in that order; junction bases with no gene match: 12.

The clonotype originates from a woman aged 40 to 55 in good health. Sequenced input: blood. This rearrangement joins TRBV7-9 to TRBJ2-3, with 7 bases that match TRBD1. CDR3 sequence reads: CASRPIPGQKTDTQYF. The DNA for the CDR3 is TGTGCCAGCAGACCAATTCCGGGACAGAAGACAGATACGCAGTATTTT.